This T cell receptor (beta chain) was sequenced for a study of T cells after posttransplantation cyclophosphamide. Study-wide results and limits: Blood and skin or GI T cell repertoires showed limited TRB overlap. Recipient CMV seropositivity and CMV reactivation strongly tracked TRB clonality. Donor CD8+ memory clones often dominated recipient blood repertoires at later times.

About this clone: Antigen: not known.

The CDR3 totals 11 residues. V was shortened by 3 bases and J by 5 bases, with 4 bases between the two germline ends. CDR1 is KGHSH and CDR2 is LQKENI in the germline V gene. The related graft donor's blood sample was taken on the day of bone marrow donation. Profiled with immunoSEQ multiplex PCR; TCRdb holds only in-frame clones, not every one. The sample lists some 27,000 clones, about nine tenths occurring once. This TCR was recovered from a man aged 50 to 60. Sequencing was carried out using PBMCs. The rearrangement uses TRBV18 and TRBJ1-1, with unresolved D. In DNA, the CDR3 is TGTGCCAGCTCACCTCAGACTGAAGCTTTCTTT. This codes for CASSPQTEAFF.